This entry lists 31 T cell receptor beta chains sequenced from one sample in a study of blood T cell repertoires in COVID-19. Profiled with immunoSEQ multiplex PCR; TCRdb holds only in-frame clones, not every one. The data hold 43,000 or so clones, with around 80% observed a single time. Sequencing was performed on peripheral blood. The receptors come from a woman aged 55 to 70 with acute or convalescent COVID-19.

The sample holds one count of this clone. This sequence joins TRBV19 and TRBJ1-5; 8 bases align to TRBD1. The CDR3 contains 16 residues. After removal of 7 bases from V and 3 bases from J, the junction contained 11 bases not matched to a gene. Germline V gives CDR1 LNHDA, CDR2 SQIVND (reference sequence). The CDR3 protein is CASTPFTGGDNQPQHF. The CDR3 DNA reads as TGTGCCAGTACCCCCTTTACAGGGGGGGACAATCAGCCCCAGCATTTT.

This clone showed up just once. V is TRBV9 and J is TRBJ2-1, with 7 positions matching TRBD1. Losses at the gene ends were 2 bases for V and 6 bases for J; bases not matched to a gene: 5. The CDR3 extends over 14 amino acids. Germline CDR1 and CDR2: SGDLS and YYNGEE. As DNA, the CDR3 is TGTGCCAGCAGCGTGAAAACAGGGGTCAATGAGCAGTTCTTC. Translated, it gives CASSVKTGVNEQFF.

This rearrangement joins TRBV28 to TRBJ2-7, with a possible D match to TRBD2 (5 bases). The CDR3 length is 17 residues. CDR1 is MDHEN and CDR2 is SYDVKM in the germline V gene. V lost 0 bases and J lost 0, with 15 bases in between. CDR3 in DNA: TGTGCCAGCAGTTTATGGACCAGTGACACTAGCTCCTACGAGCAGTACTTC. It yields the protein CASSLWTSDTSSYEQYF.

This clone was seen just once. The rearrangement links TRBV7-8 to TRBJ1-5; 10 positions agree with TRBD1. Per germline, CDR1 SGHVS and CDR2 FQNEAQ. The CDR3 totals 15 residues. The trim removed 5 bases at V and 3 bases at J, leaving 4 bases unmatched. The CDR3 is CASSIDRGLNQPQHF. The CDR3, as DNA: TGTGCCAGCAGCATCGACAGGGGGCTCAATCAGCCCCAGCATTTT.

The genes are TRBV4-2 and TRBJ1-4, with D perhaps matching TRBD1 (6 bases). Germline loops: CDR1 LGHNA, CDR2 YNFKEQ. This CDR3 spans 18 amino acids. V was shortened by 5 bases and J by 0 bases, with 19 bases between the two germline ends. Here the CDR3 DNA reads TGTGCCAGCAGCGGGTGGACAGACACTCTTGCAACTAATGAAAAACTGTTTTTT. This sequence encodes CASSGWTDTLATNEKLFF.

The chain employs TRBV4-3 and TRBJ1-2; D might be TRBD1 (5 bases). Germline values: CDR1 LGHNA, CDR2 YSLEER. The CDR3 extends over 15 amino acids. Trimming pared 0 bases from V and 5 bases from J, leaving 13 bases between. CDR3 nucleotide sequence: TGCGCCAGCAGCCAAGAACCCCAGGGTGGGTATGGCTACACCTTC. It yields the protein CASSQEPQGGYGYTF.

This clone occurred once. The V gene is TRBV6-5, the J gene TRBJ2-3, with D perhaps matching TRBD1 (6 bases). The CDR3 totals 12 residues. V shed 6 bases and J shed 6 bases, with 10 bases lying between them. Germline V gene data show CDR1 as MNHEY and CDR2 as SVGAGI. The CDR3 region has the DNA TGTGCCAGCAGCGCCGACAGGGATACGCAGTATTTT. Translating it yields CASSADRDTQYF.

This chain uses TRBV5-1 with TRBJ1-5; a weak D match, TRBD1 (6 bases). From germline, CDR1 is SGHRS and CDR2 YFSETQ. CDR3 length equals 13 residues. Trimming shortened V by 4 bases and J by 4 bases, and 9 bases separated the two germline ends. CDR3 bases: TGCGCCAGCAGCCCCAGGGGAAATCAGCCCCAGCATTTT. This gives the protein CASSPRGNQPQHF.

The J gene is TRBJ2-1, the V gene TRBV11-3, with TRBD2 matching 8 bases. J gave up 10 bases and V 1 base, and 0 bases lay outside the gene matches. Germline loops: CDR1 SGHNT, CDR2 YENEEA. CDR3 size: 12 residues. The CDR3 DNA sequence: TGTGCCAGCAGCTTAGCGGGGGGGGAGCAGTTCTTC. Amino acid sequence: CASSLAGGEQFF.

V is TRBV24-1 and J is TRBJ2-3; D perhaps matches TRBD2 (7 bases). V was pared by 1 base and J by 8 bases, with 15 bases between. Germline CDR1 KGHDR, CDR2 SFDVKD. The CDR3 totals 15 residues. The CDR3 reads CATSDFRGAGRTQYF. CDR3 bases: TGTGCCACCAGTGATTTTCGGGGGGCAGGTCGTACGCAGTATTTT.

The gene calls are TRBV5-8 and TRBJ2-4; D possibly corresponds to TRBD1 (5 bases). Trimming left V 2 bases short and J 7 bases short, with 13 bases between. This CDR3 is 14 amino acids long. Germline V gene data show CDR1 as SGHTS and CDR2 as YDEGEE. The CDR3 sequence is CASSFIGPGNIQYF. The CDR3 DNA follows: TGTGCCAGCAGCTTTATAGGGCCAGGGAACATTCAGTACTTC.

The chain couples TRBV19 to TRBJ2-5, with D hard to call. The V end lost 3 bases, the J end lost 4 bases, and 9 bases lay between the germline ends. Germline V gene lookup returns CDR1 LNHDA and CDR2 SQIVND (reference sequence). The CDR3 covers 13 residues. DNA for the CDR3: TGTGCCAGTAGTATCGTTCACTTAGAGACCCAGTACTTC. Amino acid sequence: CASSIVHLETQYF.

This clone was seen a few times. The chain joins TRBV28 to TRBJ1-1; TRBD1 might be the D (5 bases). Looked up from germline, CDR1 is MDHEN and CDR2 is SYDVKM. The CDR3 contains 14 residues. Trimming stripped 6 bases from V and 5 bases from J, with 16 bases between. The CDR3, as DNA: TGTGCCAGCAGAAGCCTTAACGGGGGGACTGAAGCTTTCTTT. Translated: CASRSLNGGTEAFF.

The chain uses TRBV23-1 and TRBJ2-2; D is perhaps TRBD1 (5 bases). TRBV23-1 is flagged as an ORF with uncertain function. The CDR3 runs to 18 residues. Trimming pared 3 bases from V and 0 bases from J, leaving 17 bases between. The CDR3 DNA is TGCGCCAGCAGTCACAAAAAAAGTGACAGCGCGAACACCGGGGAGCTGTTTTTT. It specifies CASSHKKSDSANTGELFF.

The chain employs TRBV24-1 and TRBJ2-3; a weak D match, TRBD2 (6 bases). The V gene lost 9 bases and the J gene lost 0 bases, with 9 bases spanning the gap. This CDR3 spans 13 amino acids. CDR1 and CDR2 from the germline V gene are KGHDR and SFDVKD. CDR3 nucleotides: TGTGCCACCCGCGGGATAAGCACAGATACGCAGTATTTT. Encoded protein: CATRGISTDTQYF.

The J gene is TRBJ2-4, the V gene TRBV5-5; D is possibly TRBD1 (6 bases). V was pared by 4 bases and J by 6 bases, with 17 bases between. CDR3 size: 15 residues. Germline V gene data show CDR1 as SGHKS and CDR2 as YYEKEE (reference sequence). CDR3 sequence reads: CASSDERDTTNIQYF. For the CDR3, the DNA is TGTGCCAGCAGCGATGAACGGGACACCACAAACATTCAGTACTTC.

The V and J genes are TRBV28 and TRBJ1-2, with 7 positions matching TRBD1. J gave up 6 bases and V 5 bases, and 6 bases lay outside the gene matches. Germline V lookup: CDR1 MDHEN, CDR2 SYDVKM. The CDR3 extends over 13 amino acids. The CDR3 loop reads CASSHLQGNGYTF. CDR3 bases: TGTGCCAGCAGTCACCTACAGGGGAATGGCTACACCTTC.

The rearrangement links TRBV18 to TRBJ1-3; D gene unclear. V lost 4 bases, J lost 2 bases, and 9 bases lay in between. Germline V lookup: CDR1 KGHSH, CDR2 LQKENI. The CDR3 is made up of 14 amino acids. CDR3 coding DNA: TGTGCCAGCTCACAGCCCGGGGCTGGAAACACCATATATTTT. Its translation is CASSQPGAGNTIYF.

This chain joins TRBV6-4 and TRBJ1-2; the match to TRBD1 covers 10 bases. This CDR3 contains 15 residues. Germline V lookup: CDR1 MRHNA, CDR2 SNTAGT. V shed 6 bases and J 3 bases; nucleotides not matched to a gene: 7. CDR3 sequence: CASSPRQGADYGYTF. CDR3 bases: TGTGCCAGCAGCCCTAGACAGGGGGCTGACTATGGCTACACCTTC.

The J gene is TRBJ2-2, the V gene TRBV10-3; TRBD1 aligns across 8 bases. The CDR3 has 14 residues. V shed 7 bases, J shed 5 bases, and the junction held 6 bases outside the gene matches. Germline CDR1 ENHRY, CDR2 SYGVKD. The CDR3 loop is CAINGQGGTGELFF. CDR3 bases: TGTGCCATCAATGGACAGGGTGGGACCGGGGAGCTGTTTTTT.

The chain couples TRBV19 to TRBJ1-2, with D perhaps matching TRBD1 (5 bases). In germline, CDR1 is LNHDA, CDR2 SQIVND (reference sequence). The CDR3 totals 14 residues. V was clipped by 1 base and J by 4 bases, with 10 bases between them. In nucleotides, the CDR3 is TGTGCCAGTAGTATAGGCCCCGACAGCTATGGCTACACCTTC. Encoded protein: CASSIGPDSYGYTF. The complete variable domain, with remaining parts taken from reference TRBV19 and TRBJ1-2, reads DGGITQSPKYLFRKEGQNVTLSCEQNLNHDAMYWYRQDPGQGLRLIYYSQIVNDFQKGDIAEGYSVSREKKESFPLTVTSAQKNPTAFYLCASSIGPDSYGYTFGSGTRLTVV.

The rearrangement joins TRBV6-5 to TRBJ1-6; D not certain. CDR3 length: 14 amino acids. The V gene's germline CDR1 is MNHEY and CDR2 SVGAGI. The ends were cut back, 10 bases at V and 7 bases at J, with 17 bases in the middle. CDR3 bases: TGTGCCACGCGCGAGGTTCGGGGAAATTCACCCCTCCACTTT. This codes for CATREVRGNSPLHF.

V and J are TRBV27 and TRBJ2-1; no clear D. In germline, CDR1 is MNHEY, CDR2 SMNVEV (reference sequence). The CDR3 runs 13 residues. Trimming cost V 6 bases and J 8 bases, with 14 bases left between them. Here the CDR3 reads CASRPFKADEQFF. The CDR3 DNA sequence: TGTGCCAGCAGGCCCTTCAAGGCGGATGAGCAGTTCTTC.

This chain uses TRBV9 with TRBJ1-2, with 8 bases matching TRBD1. Looked up from germline, CDR1 is SGDLS and CDR2 is YYNGEE. The V gene end was trimmed by 3 bases and the J gene end by 3 bases; junction bases not matched to a gene: 16. CDR3 length: 18 amino acids. As DNA, the CDR3 is TGTGCCAGCAGCGATGGGACAGGCTCACGTACGTTAGACTATGGCTACACCTTC. It is translated as CASSDGTGSRTLDYGYTF.

The V gene is TRBV19, the J gene TRBJ1-2; 8 nucleotides align to TRBD1. V lost 6 bases and J lost 7; bases outside the gene matches: 16. The CDR3 extends over 16 amino acids. Germline loops: CDR1 LNHDA, CDR2 SQIVND (reference sequence). The CDR3, as DNA: TGTGCCAGTAGCAGCCGGGACAGGTTCTCGGTGAGTGGCTACACCTTC. Protein product: CASSSRDRFSVSGYTF.

This rearrangement joins TRBV5-1 to TRBJ2-7, with D possibly TRBD1 on 6 matching bases. Germline CDR1 and CDR2: SGHRS and YFSETQ. The CDR3 contains 14 residues. V lost 3 bases to trimming and J lost 4 bases, with 14 bases between them. The CDR3 DNA reads TGCGCCAGCAGCTCCCGGACAGTAACTTACGAGCAGTACTTC. It encodes CASSSRTVTYEQYF.

The chain carries TRBV7-8 and TRBJ2-5; 11 nucleotides match TRBD2. J lost 2 bases, V lost 5 bases, and 7 bases had no gene match. Germline V gives CDR1 SGHVS, CDR2 FQNEAQ. The CDR3 covers 16 residues. In nucleotides, the CDR3 is TGTGCCAGCAGCGGGACTAGCGGTAGTATACAAGAGACCCAGTACTTC. It specifies CASSGTSGSIQETQYF.

V gene TRBV7-8 combines with J gene TRBJ1-2; no reliable D call. V lost 5 bases and J 5 bases, leaving 15 bases between the germline ends. Germline CDR1 is SGHVS and CDR2 is FQNEAQ. CDR3 length: 14 residues. CDR3 protein: CASSMGLTLYGYTF. CDR3 nucleotide sequence: TGTGCCAGCAGCATGGGCCTCACCTTATATGGCTACACCTTC.

This clone was detected a few times. The DNA of the CDR3 is TGTGCCACTCTACCCCAGGGGAAGGGAACTGAAGCTTTCTTT. As protein: CATLPQGKGTEAFF. The V call is TRBV10-3, the J call TRBJ1-1, with D perhaps TRBD1 (6 bases). The CDR3 consists of 14 residues. CDR1 is ENHRY, CDR2 SYGVKD, per germline. Trimming stripped 10 bases from V and 5 bases from J, with 20 bases between.

This clone was detected only a few times. J is TRBJ2-7 and V is TRBV9; a possible D gene is TRBD2 (6 bases). Germline V gene data show CDR1 as SGDLS and CDR2 as YYNGEE. The V end lost 3 bases, the J end lost 7 bases, and 20 bases lay between the germline ends. The CDR3 loop spans 15 amino acids. The CDR3 coding sequence is TGTGCCAGCAGCGCCCGGGACTCCGCCCTGGAAGAGCAGTACTTC. This translates into CASSARDSALEEQYF.

The chain recombines TRBV2 with TRBJ2-7; 8 nucleotides line up with TRBD2. The CDR3 loop spans 12 amino acids. Germline trimming cut 7 bases from V and 4 bases from J; bases unmatched to any gene: 3. The germline gives CDR1 SNHLY, CDR2 FYNNEI. The CDR3 DNA is TGTGCCAGCATCGCGGGGGGATACGAGCAGTACTTC. It codes for CASIAGGYEQYF. Filled out from reference TRBV2 and TRBJ2-7, the complete variable domain reads EPEVTQTPSHQVTQMGQEVILRCVPISNHLYFYWYRQILGQKVEFLVSFYNNEISEKSEIFDDQFSVERPDGSNFTLKIRSTKLEDSAMYFCASIAGGYEQYFGPGTRLTVT.